This T cell receptor (beta chain) emerged from a study of shared clonotypes between healthy human individuals. The V and J ends lost 5 bases and 1 base respectively, with 9 bases between them. Per the germline V gene, CDR1 is GTSNPN and CDR2 is SVGIG (reference sequence). CDR3 length equals 12 residues. The assay was immunoSEQ multiplex PCR, and TCRdb's table has in-frame clones only and misses some. The table lists approximately 710,000 clones, 90% of them singletons, with 30% to 35% in the top ten. The sample taken for sequencing was memory CD8+ T cells from PBMCs. Sample subset: CD45RO+ cells pooled with CCR7-negative TemRA cells. The receptor comes from a man between 18 and 29 years old in good health. Some clones in this sample may be carry-over from other donors' samples. This chain joins TRBV30 and TRBJ2-7; possible D gene TRBD2, 6 bases. The CDR3: CAWDLASYEQYF. In nucleotides, the CDR3 is TGTGCCTGGGACCTAGCGTCCTACGAGCAGTACTTC.